This T cell receptor (beta chain) emerged from a study of radiotherapy plus CTLA-4 blockade in lung cancer (dated by TCRdb to 2017 to 2018). General notes on the study: Among enrolled patients, around 20% had an objective response and 25% to 35% reached disease control.

Concerning this clone: It has no known antigen specificity. Base quality data are lacking; no much larger clone is found one base away.

Focal radiation therapy combined with CTLA-4 blockade (ipilimumab) was tested in patients with chemo-refractory metastatic non-small-cell lung cancer. The germline V gene provides CDR1 MNHNS and CDR2 SASEGT. V is clipped by 4 bases and J by 4 bases, and the sequence between their germline boundaries is 19 bases long. Including the terminal cysteine and phenylalanine, the CDR3 comprises 16 residues. The DNA shown is the 48-base CDR3, in frame from base 1. The library was obtained by the immunoSEQ multiplex PCR assay. TCRdb mirrors the immuneACCESS table, restricted to in-frame sequences. Some clones are absent from its copies; in checked studies, under half trace to an unresolved V gene, and the reason for the others is unknown. Across this sample there are more than 90,000 clones, with over 65% seen only once. The top ten hold 3% to 4% of the sample. The research as a whole found: The strongest predictors of response, as reported, were early dynamic changes in blood T cell clones along with a rise in serum interferon-beta after radiation. After treatment with radiotherapy and ipilimumab, TCR clones that originated in tumors expanded in peripheral blood.

This clonotype was obtained from a human donor with non-small cell lung cancer that progressed on radiotherapy plus ipilimumab. Some clones in this sample may be carry-over from other donors' samples. The V gene is TRBV6-1 and the J gene is TRBJ1-2, and TRBD1 may be the D gene, going by 5 matching bases. The input for sequencing was peripheral blood, taken from a patient treated with radiotherapy plus ipilimumab. The nucleotide sequence reads TGTGCCAGCAGTGTCCTACCGACCGGGACTTCCTATGGCTACACCTTC. This is translated as CASSVLPTGTSYGYTF.